A single sample is the source of the 8 T cell receptor beta chains below, sequenced in a study of shared clonotypes between healthy human individuals. Sequenced by immunoSEQ multiplex PCR; TCRdb stores in-frame clones only, minus some. The repertoire holds over a million clones, with about 75% as singletons. Input material: memory CD4+ T cells sorted from blood. Subset indicated: CD45RA-negative fraction. The receptor set was obtained from a man aged 18 to 29 in good health.

In this sample, this clone turned up once. V and J are TRBV2 and TRBJ2-3; the D gene is possibly TRBD2 (5 bases). Germline lookup yields CDR1 SNHLY and CDR2 FYNNEI. Trimming shortened V by 5 bases and J by 0 bases, and 12 bases separated the two germline ends. This CDR3 spans 15 amino acids. CDR3 region: CASSWTRASTDTQYF. The CDR3 bases are TGTGCCAGCAGTTGGACTCGTGCTAGCACAGATACGCAGTATTTT.

This clone was detected once. The J gene is TRBJ1-6, the V gene TRBV7-6; possible D gene TRBD1, 6 bases. Germline CDR1 is SGHVS and CDR2 is FNYEAQ. The CDR3 covers 13 residues. V lost 9 bases and J 10 bases, leaving 16 bases between the germline ends. The CDR3 loop reads CARYREGGSPLHF. The CDR3 DNA sequence: TGTGCCAGATACAGGGAAGGAGGGTCACCCCTCCACTTT.

The rearrangement uses TRBV11-2 and TRBJ2-1; D is perhaps TRBD2 (5 bases). V lost 1 base and J 5 bases, leaving 15 bases between the germline ends. The CDR3 spans 16 residues. CDR1 SGHAT and CDR2 FQNNGV come from the germline V gene. CDR3 sequence (DNA): TGTGCCAGCAGCTTAGGGGGTAGGACTGTGAACAATGAGCAGTTCTTC. It specifies CASSLGGRTVNNEQFF.

The chain uses TRBV10-2 and TRBJ2-3, with 13 nucleotides matching TRBD2. Germline-derived CDR1 and CDR2 are WSHSY and SAAADI. With V trimmed by 3 bases and J by 5 bases, 11 bases remained unmatched. The CDR3 consists of 18 residues. The CDR3, as DNA: TGCGCCAGCAGTGATGATAAAGGACTAGCGGGAGTTATAGATACGCAGTATTTT. This sequence encodes CASSDDKGLAGVIDTQYF.

V is TRBV7-2 and J is TRBJ1-5, with D perhaps matching TRBD1 (5 bases). The V end lost 2 bases, the J end lost 0 bases, and 20 bases lay between the germline ends. Germline CDR1 SGHTA, CDR2 FQGNSA. CDR3 length: 19 amino acids. The CDR3: CASSLPRTAGVYSNQPQHF. The CDR3 nucleotides are TGTGCCAGCAGCTTACCCCGGACGGCGGGGGTTTATAGCAATCAGCCCCAGCATTTT.

This chain links TRBV19 with TRBJ1-5; maybe TRBD1 (6 bases). The CDR3 is 15 residues long. Trimming stripped 4 bases from V and 1 base from J, with 11 bases between. Germline CDR1 is LNHDA and CDR2 is SQIVND (reference sequence). CDR3 DNA sequence: TGTGCCAGTAGTACCTGGACAGACAGCAATCAGCCCCAGCATTTT. Protein product: CASSTWTDSNQPQHF.

This chain connects TRBV4-1 to TRBJ2-2; the D gene is possibly TRBD1 (5 bases). CDR3 length equals 15 residues. V was shortened by 5 bases and J by 1 base, with 11 bases between the two germline ends. Germline CDR1 MGHRA, CDR2 YSYEKL. The CDR3 DNA sequence: TGCGCCAGCAGCGCCGGGCAGGGGAACACCGGGGAGCTGTTTTTT. It encodes CASSAGQGNTGELFF.

Notes on this clone: This is likely an artifact of a read error, given a far larger clone one base away. The sample carries other DNA sequences with the same CDR3. The chain links TRBV30 to TRBJ1-2; D is uncertain. CDR3 size: 12 residues. CDR1 is GTSNPN, CDR2 SVGIG, per germline (reference sequence). Between the trimmed V and J ends, which lost 3 bases and 6 bases, there was a span of 11 bases. The CDR3 sequence is CAWSQRADGYTF. The CDR3 DNA reads as TGTGCCTGGAGCCAAAGGGCGGATGGCTACACCTTC.